The rows below give T cell receptor beta chains drawn from one sample of a study of Graves' ophthalmopathy and Graves' hyperthyroidism. TCRdb reprocessed the multiplex PCR reads via MiXCR and lists one record per CDR3 protein. This table has over a million distinct CDR3 sequences, about 36% appearing once. Sequenced: peripheral blood or thyroid tissue (not recorded which). The receptor set was obtained from an adult man with Graves' hyperthyroidism. CDR3s include the opening cysteine and the closing phenylalanine or tryptophan. A D gene is named only where the DNA matches it firmly. The size field is filled for only some rows; it gives once, few, many or a size class.

V,size,J,D,DNA,CDR3
TRBV7-9,many,TRBJ2-7,TRBD2,TGTGCCAGCAGCTTCCCGACTAGCGGTACTTCCTACGAGCAGTACTTC,CASSFPTSGTSYEQYF
TRBV27,many,TRBJ1-2,NA,TGTGCCAGTAAGGGACTGAACTATGGCTACACCTTC,CASKGLNYGYTF
TRBV7-8,few,TRBJ2-5,NA,TGTGCCAGCAGCTTAGTGGGGGGGCAGCCCCAGTACTTC,CASSLVGGQPQYF
TRBV19,NA,TRBJ2-7,NA,TGTGCCAGTAGTATCGACAGGTCTGGGGCCAACGAGCAGTACTTC,CASSIDRSGANEQYF
TRBV5-1,many,TRBJ1-4,NA,TGCGCCAGCAGCTCGACAGACACCGTTGCAACTAATGAAAAACTGTTTTTT,CASSSTDTVATNEKLFF
TRBV29-1,NA,TRBJ1-1,NA,TGCAGCGTTGATGGAGGGGTCGTGAACACTGAAGCTTTCTTT,CSVDGGVVNTEAFF
TRBV6-2/TRBV6-3,NA,TRBJ1-4,NA,TGTGCCAGCGCGAGCCTTACCGCCTTTAATGAAAAACTGTTTTTT,CASASLTAFNEKLFF
TRBV4-1,NA,TRBJ2-7,TRBD1,TGCGCCAGCAGCCACCCGGGACAGCGTACCTACGAGCAGTACTTC,CASSHPGQRTYEQYF
TRBV7-9,NA,TRBJ2-7,NA,TGTGCCAGCAGCACGAACAGGGCCTCCTCCTACGAGCAGTACTTC,CASSTNRASSYEQYF
TRBV5-1,few,TRBJ2-5,TRBD2,TGCGCCAGCAGCTTGGCCCACAGCGGGAGATCTGAGACCCAGTACTTC,CASSLAHSGRSETQYF
TRBV28,NA,TRBJ1-1,TRBD1,TGTGCCAGCAGCGAGACAGGGGAGAACACTGAAGCTTTCTTT,CASSETGENTEAFF
TRBV7-6,NA,TRBJ1-4,NA,TGTGCCAGCAGTCCCGGGGGCCTGGAGAAACTGTTTTTT,CASSPGGLEKLFF
TRBV10-3,many,TRBJ1-1,NA,TGTGCCATCAGTGGAGGGGACCTGAACACTGAAGCTTTCTTT,CAISGGDLNTEAFF
TRBV19,NA,TRBJ2-2,NA,TGTGCCAGTAGTATAAACAGAGGCACCGGGGAGCTGTTTTTT,CASSINRGTGELFF
TRBV28,NA,TRBJ1-6,TRBD1,TGTGCCAGCGGTCTGACCGGACAGGGAGGATCACCCCTCCACTTT,CASGLTGQGGSPLHF
TRBV9,NA,TRBJ1-2,NA,TGTGCCAGCAGCTTCTCGGATGATGCTGTTGGCTACACCTTC,CASSFSDDAVGYTF
TRBV7-2,many,TRBJ2-5,TRBD1,TGTGCCAGCAGCGGGGACAGGGGATTAGAGACCCAGTACTTC,CASSGDRGLETQYF
TRBV7-9,NA,TRBJ1-5,TRBD1,TGTGCCAGCAGCCAGGGACAGGGGCCCCTCTGGCAGCCCCAGCATTTT,CASSQGQGPLWQPQHF
TRBV5-4,few,TRBJ2-2,NA,TGTGCCAGCAGCTTGTTTTCAGGCACCGGGGAGCTGTTTTTT,CASSLFSGTGELFF
TRBV7-2,NA,TRBJ2-7,NA,TGTGCCAGCGGCGGGACCCGAAGCTACGAGCAGTACTTC,CASGGTRSYEQYF
TRBV5-1,NA,TRBJ2-6,NA,TGCGCCAGCAGCTTGGATACGGGTTTTGGGGCCAACGTCCTGACTTTC,CASSLDTGFGANVLTF
TRBV7-8,many,TRBJ2-7,TRBD2,TGTGCCAGCAGTACCCGGGAGGCGGAGGACTACGAGCAGTACTTC,CASSTREAEDYEQYF
TRBV20-1,NA,TRBJ2-7,NA,TGCAGTGCTAGAGCTCGGACGAACTACGAGCAGTACTTC,CSARARTNYEQYF
TRBV10-3,NA,TRBJ1-5,NA,TGTGCCATCAGTGGGAAAGGCAATCAGCCCCAGCATTTT,CAISGKGNQPQHF
TRBV29-1,many,TRBJ2-7,NA,TGCAGCGTTGTCATCATCTCGGATTACGAGCAGTACTTC,CSVVIISDYEQYF
TRBV6-5,few,TRBJ2-5,NA,TGTGCCAGCAGTTACGCTTCCGGGCCCAAGACCCAGTACTTC,CASSYASGPKTQYF
TRBV20-1,NA,TRBJ1-5,NA,TGCAGTGCCAGCAGCTCCCGGGACAACGATCAGCCCCAGCATTTT,CSASSSRDNDQPQHF
TRBV6-5,NA,TRBJ1-6,NA,TGTGCCAGCAGTTACAGAAAAGGGGGGATGAATTCACCCCCCCACTTT,CASSYRKGGMNSPPHF
TRBV20-1,NA,TRBJ2-5,NA,TGCAGTGCTAGGTCCGGGGGCGCGGGGGAGACCCAGTACTTC,CSARSGGAGETQYF
TRBV7-2,many,TRBJ2-5,TRBD1,TGTGCCAGCAGCTCGGGACAGGGAGCGGGGGAGACCCAGTACTTC,CASSSGQGAGETQYF
TRBV10-2,many,TRBJ2-5,TRBD2,TGCGCCAGCAGGACTAGCGGGGGGCTAAAGGCCCAGTACTTC,CASRTSGGLKAQYF
TRBV7-9,NA,TRBJ2-7,TRBD1,TGTGCCAGCAGGAAACCGGGACAGGGACAATACGAGCAGTACTTC,CASRKPGQGQYEQYF
TRBV25-1,NA,TRBJ2-1,TRBD1,TGTGCCAGCAGTAAAAGCCTCCTTGGACAGGGAGACAATGAGCAGTTCTTC,CASSKSLLGQGDNEQFF
TRBV29-1,few,TRBJ2-5,TRBD2,TGCAGCGTTACAGCTCCGGGGGGAGAGACCCAGTACTTC,CSVTAPGGETQYF
TRBV20-1,NA,TRBJ1-5,NA,TGCAGTGCCCCCCCCCTGGGATTTCAGCCCCAGCATTTT,CSAPPLGFQPQHF
TRBV12-3/TRBV12-4,NA,TRBJ1-1,TRBD1,TGTGCCAGCAGTCCCGCGCAGGGGGCGGGAACCAACACTGAAGCTTTCTTT,CASSPAQGAGTNTEAFF
TRBV2,NA,TRBJ2-7,NA,TGTGCCAGCAGTGAAGTCAGGGTCTCCTACGAGCAGTACTTC,CASSEVRVSYEQYF
TRBV28,NA,TRBJ1-5,NA,TGTGCCAGCAGTTTAGATGGGGGGTTTAATCAGCCCCAGCATTTT,CASSLDGGFNQPQHF
TRBV10-3,NA,TRBJ1-4,NA,TGTGCCAGCAGTAAGGGAGGCAGGCCTAATGAAAAACTGTTTTTT,CASSKGGRPNEKLFF
TRBV2,many,TRBJ1-5,NA,TGTGCCAGCAGTGAAGACGGATGGGGTAGCAATCAGCCCCAGCATTTT,CASSEDGWGSNQPQHF
TRBV12-3/TRBV12-4,NA,TRBJ1-1,NA,TGTGCCAGCACCGAGCCGAACACTGAAGCTTTCTTT,CASTEPNTEAFF
TRBV15,NA,TRBJ2-5,NA,TGTGCCACCAGCATCACCGGGCTAGCCCAAGAGACCCAGTACTTC,CATSITGLAQETQYF
TRBV12-3/TRBV12-4,once,TRBJ2-7,NA,TGTGCCAGCAGTTCCCGACAGGCCGCAAAAGCCGAGCAGTACTTC,CASSSRQAAKAEQYF
TRBV20-1,many,TRBJ1-6,NA,TGCAGTGCTACCAGGGTCGTGGGGAATTCACCCCTCCACTTT,CSATRVVGNSPLHF
TRBV7-8,many,TRBJ2-7,TRBD2,TGTGCCAGCAGCTTAGGAGGGCTAGCGGGGTCCTACGAGCAGTACTTC,CASSLGGLAGSYEQYF
TRBV7-9,many,TRBJ2-7,TRBD1,TGTGCCAGCAGCTCGGGACAGCTATACGAGCAGTACTTC,CASSSGQLYEQYF
TRBV14,many,TRBJ2-7,NA,TGTGCCAGCAGCCAGTGGGGAGACTACGAGCAGTACTTC,CASSQWGDYEQYF
TRBV29-1,many,TRBJ2-2,NA,TGCAGCGTTGTATTGGGGTCCGGGGAGCTGTTTTTT,CSVVLGSGELFF
TRBV24-1,many,TRBJ2-7,NA,TGTGCCACCAGTGACACGGACTACGAGCAGTACTTC,CATSDTDYEQYF
TRBV20-1,NA,TRBJ1-3,NA,TGCAGTGCTAGACTCCTAGCGGAGGCTGGAAACACCATATATTTT,CSARLLAEAGNTIYF
TRBV19,many,TRBJ1-1,NA,TGTGCCAGTAGTATAGATTGGACAGTCAACACTGAAGCTTTCTTT,CASSIDWTVNTEAFF
TRBV6-5,few,TRBJ1-6,NA,TGTGCCAGCAGTTACACCGGACTCCTGAATTCACCCCTCCACTTT,CASSYTGLLNSPLHF
TRBV6-1,NA,TRBJ1-5,NA,TGTGCCAGCACGAGGGAATCTCGGGTTGGCAATCAGCCCCAGCATTTT,CASTRESRVGNQPQHF
TRBV11-1,NA,TRBJ2-3,NA,TGTGCCAGCAGCTTAGCGGGGGAATACACAGATACGCAGTATTTT,CASSLAGEYTDTQYF
TRBV2,many,TRBJ1-6,NA,TGTGCCAGCAGTGTCCTGGGACTACCTAATAATTCACCCCTCCACTTT,CASSVLGLPNNSPLHF
TRBV15,many,TRBJ2-5,TRBD2,TGTGCCACCAGCACGGGAACTAGCGGGGGCGCGGAGACCCAGTACTTC,CATSTGTSGGAETQYF
TRBV6-5,NA,TRBJ1-5,TRBD1,TGTGCCAGCAGCCAGGGGGGGGATTTTCAGCCCCAGCATTTT,CASSQGGDFQPQHF
TRBV19,NA,TRBJ2-2,TRBD2,TGTGCCAGTATTCCGACTAGCGGGAGGGCCAGAGGGACCGGGGGGCTGTTTTTT,CASIPTSGRARGTGGLFF
TRBV28,NA,TRBJ1-2,NA,TGTGCCACTGGGGCGGTGGGCTATGGCTACACCTTC,CATGAVGYGYTF
TRBV20-1,many,TRBJ2-7,NA,TGCAGTGCTTCCGGCCGGGGTCCCTACGAGCAGTACTTC,CSASGRGPYEQYF